This passage covers 2 T cell receptor beta chains from one sample sequenced in a study of human T cells and chemical hapten exposure. Specified time point: healthy volunteer bleed at 2 weeks. Sequencing started from total RNA isolated from unfractionated whole blood. Each CDR3 protein gets one entry after TCRdb re-called the RACE reads with MiXCR. The sample carries roughly 100,000 distinct CDR3 sequences, about 8.6% recorded once. Material for sequencing was whole blood. These receptor sequences come from a female donor in good health. Some clones in this sample may be carry-over from other donors' samples.

This clonotype showed up many times. In DNA, the CDR3 is TGCAGTGCTGGGGGGACGGTCTACGAGCAGTACTTC. It specifies CSAGGTVYEQYF. The chain couples TRBV20-1 to TRBJ2-7; tentatively, D is TRBD2 (6 bases). This CDR3 is 12 amino acids long. The germline CDR1 and CDR2 sequences are DFQATT and SNEGSKA (reference sequence). V was pared by 5 bases and J by 3 bases, with 11 bases between.

The sample holds many counts of this clonotype. The junction departs from the called germline gene at one end, perhaps through a read error. The chain is built from TRBV12-3 or TRBV12-4 and TRBJ1-1, with D possibly being TRBD1 (6 bases). This CDR3 is built from 12 residues. CDR3 region: CASSLSGATRSF. Here the CDR3 DNA reads TGTGCCAGCAGTTTATCGGGGGCCACTAGGTCTTTT.